A selection of T cell receptor beta chains follows, all from one sample in a study of CD8+ T cells in alopecia areata. Using immunoSEQ multiplex PCR, the repertoire was profiled, and TCRdb retains in-frame clones only, with some absent. In the table there are about 180,000 clones, about 63% of which are singletons. The material was CD4+ T cells sorted from blood, obtained at week 0. These receptors were obtained from a human donor with alopecia areata. Both conserved end residues are part of each CDR3. Fields, in order: clone size, J gene, D gene, V gene, CDR3 DNA, CDR3 protein. D genes are given only for firm matches. The size field is filled for only some rows; it gives once, few, many or a size class.

- | TRBJ2-5 | - | TRBV9 | TGTGCCAGCAGCGTGCGGGGGCAGATCGAGACCCAGTACTTC | CASSVRGQIETQYF
once | TRBJ1-6 | - | TRBV12-5 | TGTGCTAGTGGTCCTGAGAGCGCGAGGTCACCCCTCCACTTT | CASGPESARSPLHF
few | TRBJ1-2 | - | TRBV28 | TGTGCCAGCAGCCCCACGAGGATGAATGGCTACACCTTC | CASSPTRMNGYTF
- | TRBJ2-1 | - | TRBV29-1 | TGCAGCGTTGAAGAGAGCCTAGCCGGGGGTGGTGAGCAGTTCTTC | CSVEESLAGGGEQFF
- | TRBJ2-5 | - | TRBV4-3 | TGCGCCAGCAGCCAAGGATATCAGGAGGAGGAGACCCAGTACTTC | CASSQGYQEEETQYF
- | TRBJ1-1 | - | TRBV15 | TGTGCCACTATGGGGGGGACGGCTGAAGCTTTCTTT | CATMGGTAEAFF
- | TRBJ1-1 | - | TRBV29-1 | TGCAGCGTTGAAGTTCCGGGACAGAACACTGAAGCTTTCTTT | CSVEVPGQNTEAFF
- | TRBJ1-2 | - | TRBV27 | TGTGCCAGCAGCCCGTTGGGCTATGGCTACACCTTC | CASSPLGYGYTF
few | TRBJ2-1 | - | TRBV7-2 | TGTGCCAGCAGCGCCCCCGCGGTATGGTCCAATGAGCAGTTCTTC | CASSAPAVWSNEQFF
- | TRBJ1-5 | - | TRBV30 | TGTGCCTGGAGTACCTCTACAGGGTACAATCAGCCCCAGCATTTT | CAWSTSTGYNQPQHF
- | TRBJ2-3 | - | TRBV7-2 | TGTGCCAGCAGCTCAACGGGGGTTAGCACAGATACGCAGTATTTT | CASSSTGVSTDTQYF
few | TRBJ2-4 | - | TRBV19 | TGTGCCAGTAGTATAGAGGGGTTAGCCAAAAACATTCAGTACTTC | CASSIEGLAKNIQYF
- | TRBJ1-4 | TRBD1 | TRBV9 | TGTGCCAGCAGCGTCGGGACAGGGTATAATGAAAAACTGTTTTTT | CASSVGTGYNEKLFF
few | TRBJ1-2 | - | TRBV30 | TGTGCCTGGAGTGGGAATACCTATGGCTACACCTTC | CAWSGNTYGYTF
- | TRBJ1-1 | - | TRBV29-1 | TGCAGCGTTGGGCAGATGAACACTGAAGCTTTCTTT | CSVGQMNTEAFF
- | TRBJ1-1 | - | TRBV29-1 | TGCAGCGTTGACGACAGGCCTGAAGCTTTCTTT | CSVDDRPEAFF
- | TRBJ1-4 | - | TRBV18 | TGTGCCAGCTCACGAACAGGGAGTGATGAAAAACTGTTTTTT | CASSRTGSDEKLFF
- | TRBJ1-2 | - | TRBV30 | TGTGCCTGGAGAGGGTCAGTAGGCTATGGCTACACCTTC | CAWRGSVGYGYTF
- | TRBJ1-2 | TRBD1 | TRBV30 | TGTGCCTGGAGCGGAAACAGGGGGCTCGATGGCTACACCTTC | CAWSGNRGLDGYTF
- | TRBJ1-1 | TRBD1 | TRBV5-1 | TGCGCCAGCAGCTTGGCCGGGGCAGGGGGCAGGACTGAAGCTTTCTTT | CASSLAGAGGRTEAFF
- | TRBJ2-5 | - | TRBV30 | TGTGCCTGCGCATCGGACCTCGGGGGTCGCCGAGAGACCCAGTACTTC | CACASDLGGRRETQYF
- | TRBJ1-2 | - | TRBV6-6 | TGTGCCAGCAGCGGGGGGAGCTATGGCTACACCTTC | CASSGGSYGYTF
- | TRBJ2-7 | - | TRBV29-1 | TGCAGCGTTGAGGGACGGGCCTACGAGCAGTACTTC | CSVEGRAYEQYF
- | TRBJ1-1 | - | TRBV29-1 | TGCAGCGTTGAGCGGGGGAACACTGAAGCTTTCTTT | CSVERGNTEAFF
- | TRBJ2-2 | - | TRBV10-3 | TGTGCCACATCGGACACGGGGGAACTGTTTTTT | CATSDTGELFF
- | TRBJ1-6 | TRBD1 | TRBV11-1 | TGTGCCAGCAGCTTAGTGACAGGGCGGCGGAATTCACCCCTCCACTTT | CASSLVTGRRNSPLHF
- | TRBJ2-5 | - | TRBV11-2 | TGTGCCAGCAGCGCAGGGCCATCTAGGGAGACCCAGTACTTC | CASSAGPSRETQYF
- | TRBJ2-5 | - | TRBV29-1 | TGCAGCGTTGATGGGACGGAGACCCAGTACTTC | CSVDGTETQYF
once | TRBJ2-1 | TRBD2 | TRBV7-8 | TGTGCCAGCAGCCGCCGGTGGGGCGGGGGGAATCATGAGCAGTTCTTC | CASSRRWGGGNHEQFF
- | TRBJ2-4 | - | TRBV5-6 | TGTGCCAGCAGCTTGGTTGGGGGACTAGCCAAAAACATTCAGTACTTC | CASSLVGGLAKNIQYF
- | TRBJ1-5 | TRBD1 | TRBV9 | TGTGCCAGCAGCGCCGGGACAGGACTCAATCAGCCCCAGCATTTT | CASSAGTGLNQPQHF
- | TRBJ1-2 | - | TRBV4-2 | TGTGCCAGCAGCCAAGTCAGGGACGGCTACACCTTC | CASSQVRDGYTF
- | TRBJ1-5 | TRBD1 | TRBV5-4 | TGTGCCAGCAGCCCTACAGGGGCAGGCAATCAGCCCCAGCATTTT | CASSPTGAGNQPQHF
- | TRBJ2-3 | - | TRBV5-1 | TGCGCCAGCAGATTATTCCAGGGCGTTGGCACAGATACGCAGTATTTT | CASRLFQGVGTDTQYF
- | TRBJ1-4 | - | TRBV29-1 | TGCAGCGTTGAACACCTTGAAAAACTGTTTTTT | CSVEHLEKLFF
- | TRBJ1-2 | TRBD1 | TRBV9 | TGTGCCAGCAGCTCAGATACAGGGGGTTCTGGCTACACCTTC | CASSSDTGGSGYTF
- | TRBJ1-2 | - | TRBV29-1 | TGCAGCGTGTCCCTAGGGAACTATGGCTACACCTTC | CSVSLGNYGYTF
few | TRBJ2-1 | - | TRBV2 | TGTGCCAGCAGGAGGGGAGTTGAGCAGTTCTTC | CASRRGVEQFF
- | TRBJ2-3 | TRBD2 | TRBV11-2 | TGTGCCAGCAGCCCCCGTAGTAGCGGGGGGGGAGATACGCAGTATTTT | CASSPRSSGGGDTQYF
- | TRBJ2-7 | TRBD1 | TRBV4-3 | TGCGCCAGCAGCCAAGACCAGACAGGGGGCCTCTACGAGCAGTACTTC | CASSQDQTGGLYEQYF
- | TRBJ2-7 | - | TRBV9 | TGTGCCAGCAGCGTACAGGATGCCTACGAGCAGTACTTC | CASSVQDAYEQYF
- | TRBJ1-1 | - | TRBV9 | TGTGCCAGCAGCCCCCGAACGGATTTAAACACTGAAGCTTTCTTT | CASSPRTDLNTEAFF
once | TRBJ1-2 | TRBD1 | TRBV6-5 | TGTGCCAGCACCCAGGGGGCAGGTGGCTACACCTTC | CASTQGAGGYTF
- | TRBJ1-5 | - | TRBV7-2 | TGTGCCAGCAGCTTAGCGTCGGGATTGGATAGCAATCAGCCCCAGCATTTT | CASSLASGLDSNQPQHF
once | TRBJ1-3 | TRBD1 | TRBV30 | TGTGCCTGGAGAAGGGACAGGACTACCCGAAACACCATATATTTT | CAWRRDRTTRNTIYF